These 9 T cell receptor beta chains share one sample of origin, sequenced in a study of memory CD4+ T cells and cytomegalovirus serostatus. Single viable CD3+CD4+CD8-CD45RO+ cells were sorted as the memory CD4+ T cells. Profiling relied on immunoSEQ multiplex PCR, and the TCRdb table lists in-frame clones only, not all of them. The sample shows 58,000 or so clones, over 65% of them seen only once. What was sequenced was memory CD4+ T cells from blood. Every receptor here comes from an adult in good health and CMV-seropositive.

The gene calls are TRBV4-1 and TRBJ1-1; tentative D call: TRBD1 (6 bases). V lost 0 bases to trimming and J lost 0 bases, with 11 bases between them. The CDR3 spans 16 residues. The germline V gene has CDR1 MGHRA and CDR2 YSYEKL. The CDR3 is CASSQDGGGMNTEAFF. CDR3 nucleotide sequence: TGCGCCAGCAGCCAAGATGGGGGGGGCATGAACACTGAAGCTTTCTTT.

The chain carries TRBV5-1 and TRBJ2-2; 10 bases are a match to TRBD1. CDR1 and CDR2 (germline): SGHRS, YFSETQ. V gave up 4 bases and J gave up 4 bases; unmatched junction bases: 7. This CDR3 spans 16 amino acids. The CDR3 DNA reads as TGCGCCAGCAGCCCCAGGACAGGGGGAGGCACCGGGGAGCTGTTTTTT. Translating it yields CASSPRTGGGTGELFF.

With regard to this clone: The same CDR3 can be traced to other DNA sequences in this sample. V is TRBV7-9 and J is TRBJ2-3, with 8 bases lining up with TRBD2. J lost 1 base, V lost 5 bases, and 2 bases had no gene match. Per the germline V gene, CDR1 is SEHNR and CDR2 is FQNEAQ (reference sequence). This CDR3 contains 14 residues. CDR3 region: CASSLLAGTDTQYF. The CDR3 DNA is TGTGCCAGCAGCCTACTAGCGGGCACAGATACGCAGTATTTT. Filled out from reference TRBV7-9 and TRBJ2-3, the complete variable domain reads DTGVSQNPRHKITKRGQNVTFRCDPISEHNRLYWYRQTLGQGPEFLTYFQNEAQLEKSRLLSDRFSAERPKGSFSTLEIQRTEQGDSAMYLCASSLLAGTDTQYFGPGTRLTVL.

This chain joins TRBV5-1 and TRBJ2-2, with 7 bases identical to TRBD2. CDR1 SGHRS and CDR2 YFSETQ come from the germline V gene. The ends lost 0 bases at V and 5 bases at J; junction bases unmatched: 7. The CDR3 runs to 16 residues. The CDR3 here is CASSLVGGRGTGELFF. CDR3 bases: TGCGCCAGCAGCTTGGTCGGCGGGAGAGGGACCGGGGAGCTGTTTTTT.

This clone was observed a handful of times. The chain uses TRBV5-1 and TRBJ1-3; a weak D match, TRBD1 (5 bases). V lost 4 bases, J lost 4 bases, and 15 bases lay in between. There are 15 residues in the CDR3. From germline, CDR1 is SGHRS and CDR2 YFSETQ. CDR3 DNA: TGCGCCAGCAGCCCCGGGACTGGAACGGGAAACACCATATATTTT. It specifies CASSPGTGTGNTIYF.

The DNA for the CDR3 is TGTGCCAGCAGCTGGACTATTCAAGAGACCCAGTACTTC. Residues: CASSWTIQETQYF. V is TRBV11-2 and J is TRBJ2-5; D might be TRBD2 (6 bases). Germline V CDR1 and CDR2: SGHAT, FQNNGV. V was cut by 4 bases and J by 2 bases, with 8 bases left in between. The CDR3 spans 13 residues.

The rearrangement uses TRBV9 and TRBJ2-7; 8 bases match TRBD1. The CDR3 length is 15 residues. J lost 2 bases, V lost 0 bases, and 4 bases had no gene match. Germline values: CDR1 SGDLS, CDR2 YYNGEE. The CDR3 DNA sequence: TGTGCCAGCAGCGTAGCTGGGACAGGACCCTACGAGCAGTACTTC. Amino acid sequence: CASSVAGTGPYEQYF. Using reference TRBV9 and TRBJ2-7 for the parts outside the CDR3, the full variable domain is DSGVTQTPKHLITATGQRVTLRCSPRSGDLSVYWYQQSLDQGLQFLIQYYNGEERAKGNILERFSAQQFPDLHSELNLSSLELGDSALYFCASSVAGTGPYEQYFGPGTRLTVT.

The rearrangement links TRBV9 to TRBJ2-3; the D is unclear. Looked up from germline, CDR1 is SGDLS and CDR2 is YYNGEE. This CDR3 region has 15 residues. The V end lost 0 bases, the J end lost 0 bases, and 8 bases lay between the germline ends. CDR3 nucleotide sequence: TGTGCCAGCAGCGTAGACTACTCTAGCACAGATACGCAGTATTTT. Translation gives CASSVDYSSTDTQYF.

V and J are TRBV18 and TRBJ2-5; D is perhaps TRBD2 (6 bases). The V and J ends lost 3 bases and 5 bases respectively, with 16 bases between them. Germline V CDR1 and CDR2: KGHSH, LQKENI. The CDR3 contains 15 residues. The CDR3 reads CASSPAGSGGETQYF. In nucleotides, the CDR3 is TGTGCCAGCTCACCGGCCGGGAGTGGAGGGGAGACCCAGTACTTC.